Presented here are 10 T cell receptor beta chains from one specimen sequenced in a study of molecular identifiers for immune sequencing clone quantification. TCRdb independently ran MiXCR on the PCR reads; one entry per CDR3 protein. The sample lists around 470,000 distinct CDR3 sequences; about 25% were seen once. Sequences were obtained from naive CD8+ T cells from blood, with Jurkat cell RNA spiked in. Noted subset: FACS-sorted CD8+CD4-CCR7+CD45RA+ naive T cells. The receptors here all came from a human donor in good health. Some libraries in this study had Jurkat cell RNA spiked in.

This clonotype was counted many times. This chain uses TRBV7-9 with TRBJ2-7, with 7 bases lining up with TRBD1. The CDR3 totals 13 residues. The V segment lost 6 bases and the J segment 3 bases; nucleotides outside the gene matches: 5. CDR1 and CDR2 from the germline V gene are SEHNR and FQNEAQ (reference sequence). CDR3 bases: TGTGCCAGCAGTTCCCGGGACAGCTACGAGCAGTACTTC. This sequence encodes CASSSRDSYEQYF.

A remark on this clonotype: Sequence at one end of the junction differs from germline and may be a read error. The chain uses TRBV28 and TRBJ2-7; D might be TRBD2 (6 bases). This CDR3 contains 14 residues. Germline V gene sequence: CDR1 MDHEN, CDR2 SYDVKM. DNA of the CDR3: TGTACCAGCAGCCTCCGGGACTGGTCCTACGAGCAGTACTTC. Translated, it gives CTSSLRDWSYEQYF.

The chain recombines TRBV27 with TRBJ2-3; D is perhaps TRBD1 (5 bases). This CDR3 spans 14 amino acids. V dropped 4 bases and J dropped 2 bases, with 10 bases sitting between them. CDR1 is MNHEY, CDR2 SMNVEV, per germline (reference sequence). The CDR3 sequence: CASSYRSLTDTQYF. The CDR3 DNA reads TGTGCCAGCAGTTACAGGTCACTCACAGATACGCAGTATTTT.

The chain has TRBV6-1 and TRBJ2-5, with D possibly being TRBD2 (6 bases). The CDR3 consists of 12 residues. The germline V and J ends were trimmed by 1 base and 6 bases, with 6 bases remaining between them. CDR1 is MNHNS, CDR2 SASEGT, per germline. Here the CDR3 reads CASSEGGKTQYF. Here the CDR3 DNA reads TGTGCCAGCAGTGAAGGCGGGAAGACCCAGTACTTC.

The V gene is TRBV27, the J gene TRBJ1-6; no reliable D call. The germline V and J ends were trimmed by 3 bases and 7 bases, with 10 bases remaining between them. Germline assignment: CDR1 MNHEY and CDR2 SMNVEV (reference sequence). This CDR3 has 14 residues. CDR3 region: CASSLVGTNSPLHF. The CDR3 DNA reads as TGTGCCAGCAGTTTGGTCGGAACAAATTCACCCCTCCACTTT.

Concerning this clonotype: Being one base from a much bigger clone, this may be a read error. The J gene is TRBJ2-3, the V gene TRBV6-5; D gene ambiguous. The germline CDR1 and CDR2 sequences are MNHEY and SVGAGI. Trimming stripped 8 bases from V and 0 bases from J, with 12 bases between. The CDR3 extends over 14 amino acids. Written as DNA, the CDR3 is TGTGCCAGCTGCCACGGCAGCAGCACAGATACGCAGTATTTT. It encodes CASCHGSSTDTQYF.

This clonotype was seen ten or more times. The chain joins TRBV20-1 to TRBJ2-3; D gene unclear. The length of the CDR3 is 15 residues. Germline V gene data show CDR1 as DFQATT and CDR2 as SNEGSKA (reference sequence). Deletions cut 5 bases from V and 2 bases from J, with 17 bases between. CDR3 protein: CSAFWATTDTDTQYF. The CDR3 nucleotides are TGCAGTGCTTTTTGGGCTACCACCGACACAGATACGCAGTATTTT.

CDR3 sequence: CASSQDRIRTYEQYF. The CDR3 nucleotides read TGTGCCAGCAGCCAAGATAGGATACGGACCTACGAGCAGTACTTC. The gene calls are TRBV14 and TRBJ2-7; no reliable D call. V was trimmed by 0 bases and J by 2 bases, leaving 11 bases between them. The germline gives CDR1 SGHDN, CDR2 FVKESK. The length of the CDR3 is 15 residues.

Only a few counts were recorded for this clonotype. This chain connects TRBV3-1 to TRBJ2-2, with D uncertain. CDR1 is LGHDT, CDR2 YNNKEL, per germline (reference sequence). The V and J ends lost 2 bases and 3 bases respectively, with 7 bases between them. This CDR3 region has 14 residues. CDR3 coding DNA: TGTGCCAGCAGCCAACGCAGTTACACCGGGGAGCTGTTTTTT. Translating gives CASSQRSYTGELFF.

Note on this clonotype: This may come from a read error, since a much larger clone is one base off. The chain uses TRBV5-3 and TRBJ2-3, with D unresolved. The DNA matches TRBJ1-5 better at its end, which makes the J call doubtful. TRBV5-3 is given ORF status, its function remaining uncertain. The CDR3 runs to 12 residues. The CDR3 nucleotides are TGTGCCAGCAGTGGAGCCTCAGATACGCAGCATTTT. Translating it yields CASSGASDTQHF.